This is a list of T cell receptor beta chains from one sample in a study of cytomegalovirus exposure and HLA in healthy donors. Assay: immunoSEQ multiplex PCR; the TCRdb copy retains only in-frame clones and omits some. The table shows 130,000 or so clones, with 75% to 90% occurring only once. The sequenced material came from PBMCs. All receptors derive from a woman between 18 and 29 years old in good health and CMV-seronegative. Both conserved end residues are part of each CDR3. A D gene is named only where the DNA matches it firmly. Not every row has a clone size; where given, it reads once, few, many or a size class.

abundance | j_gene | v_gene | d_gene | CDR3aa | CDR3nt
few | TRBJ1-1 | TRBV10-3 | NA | CAISGFSQKNTEAFF | TGTGCCATCAGTGGGTTTTCCCAGAAGAACACTGAAGCTTTCTTT
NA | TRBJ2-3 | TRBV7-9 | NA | CASSFSVRVDTQYF | TGTGCCAGCAGCTTTTCTGTTCGGGTAGATACGCAGTATTTT
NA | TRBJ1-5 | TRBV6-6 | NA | CASSPRTSSNQPQHF | TGTGCCAGCAGCCCCCGGACAAGCAGCAATCAGCCCCAGCATTTT
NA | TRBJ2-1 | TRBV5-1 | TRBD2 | CASSPTGGSYNEQFF | TGCGCCAGCAGCCCGACGGGGGGCTCCTACAATGAGCAGTTCTTC
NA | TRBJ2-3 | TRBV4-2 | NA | CASSQDPLAQDTQYF | TGTGCCAGCAGCCAAGATCCCCTAGCGCAGGATACGCAGTATTTT
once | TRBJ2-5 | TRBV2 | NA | CATQGGAGRIQYF | TGTGCCACCCAAGGAGGGGCAGGCAGGATCCAGTACTTC
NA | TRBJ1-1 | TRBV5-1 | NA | CASSLAQGYGTEAFF | TGCGCCAGCAGCTTGGCGCAGGGATACGGCACTGAAGCTTTCTTT
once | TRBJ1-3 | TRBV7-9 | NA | CASSPPGGSSGNTIYF | TGTGCCAGCAGCCCGCCGGGGGGTTCTTCTGGAAACACCATATATTTT
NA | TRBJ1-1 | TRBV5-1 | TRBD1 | CASSYLIGQGYTEAFF | TGCGCCAGCAGCTACTTAATTGGACAGGGATACACTGAAGCTTTCTTT
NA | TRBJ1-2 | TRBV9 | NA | CASSVDNRGTLNYGYTF | TGTGCCAGCAGCGTAGACAATAGGGGAACTCTTAACTATGGCTACACCTTC
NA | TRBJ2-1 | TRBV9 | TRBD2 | CASSFEGGEYNEQFF | TGTGCCAGCAGCTTCGAGGGAGGGGAATACAATGAGCAGTTCTTC
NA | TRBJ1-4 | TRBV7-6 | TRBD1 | CASSLYQDREGEKLFF | TGTGCCAGCAGCTTATACCAGGACAGGGAAGGTGAAAAACTGTTTTTT
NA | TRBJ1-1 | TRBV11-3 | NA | CASSTRGLNTEAFF | TGTGCCAGCAGTACCAGGGGTTTGAACACTGAAGCTTTCTTT
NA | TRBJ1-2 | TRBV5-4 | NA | CASSLVGGGYGYTF | TGTGCCAGCAGCTTGGTTGGGGGGGGCTATGGCTACACCTTC
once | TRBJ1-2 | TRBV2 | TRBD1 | CASSVLQGNFGYTF | TGTGCCAGCAGTGTGTTACAGGGGAATTTTGGCTACACCTTC
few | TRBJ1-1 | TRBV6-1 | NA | CASSRGGSPNTEAFF | TGTGCCAGCAGCCGAGGAGGCAGCCCGAACACTGAAGCTTTCTTT
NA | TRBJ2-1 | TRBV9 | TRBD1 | CASSAWTGFGDEQFF | TGTGCCAGCAGCGCATGGACAGGGTTTGGGGATGAGCAGTTCTTC
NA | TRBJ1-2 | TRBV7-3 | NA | CASSPDPSRGRLDGYTF | TGTGCCAGCAGCCCTGATCCAAGTAGGGGCAGACTTGATGGCTACACCTTC
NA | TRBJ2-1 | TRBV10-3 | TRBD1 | CAISVLLDRRYNEQFF | TGTGCCATCAGTGTTCTTCTGGACAGGAGATACAATGAGCAGTTCTTC
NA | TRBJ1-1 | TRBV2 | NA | CASESRGAYSEAFF | TGTGCCAGCGAAAGCCGGGGGGCCTATTCCGAAGCTTTCTTT
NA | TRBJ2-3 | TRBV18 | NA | CASSGSTDTQYF | TGTGCCAGTTCGGGGAGCACAGATACGCAGTATTTT
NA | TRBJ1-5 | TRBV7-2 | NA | CASSPRGGGQPQHF | TGTGCCAGCAGCCCCCGCGGGGGCGGACAGCCCCAGCATTTT
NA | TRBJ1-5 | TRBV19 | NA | CASSIGAGAQPQHF | TGTGCCAGTAGTATAGGGGCAGGGGCTCAGCCCCAGCATTTT
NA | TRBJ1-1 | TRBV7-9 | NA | CASSSPRGRGTVDTEAFF | TGTGCCAGCAGCTCCCCTAGGGGCAGGGGTACTGTGGACACTGAAGCTTTCTTT
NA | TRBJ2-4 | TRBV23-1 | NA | CASSQSGEAKNIQYF | TGCGCCAGCAGTCAATCCGGGGAAGCCAAAAACATTCAGTACTTC
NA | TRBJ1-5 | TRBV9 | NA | CASGGNGNQPQHF | TGTGCCAGCGGGGGGAACGGCAATCAGCCCCAGCATTTT
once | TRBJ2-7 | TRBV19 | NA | CASSISLGSPYEQYF | TGTGCCAGTAGTATCAGTTTGGGCAGCCCCTACGAGCAGTACTTC
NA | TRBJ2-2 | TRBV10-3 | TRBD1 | CAIRLQDRENTGELFF | TGTGCCATCAGGCTACAAGACAGGGAGAACACCGGGGAGCTGTTTTTT
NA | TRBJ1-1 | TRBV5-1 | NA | CASSIPQGLNTEAFF | TGCGCCAGCAGCATACCACAGGGATTGAACACTGAAGCTTTCTTT
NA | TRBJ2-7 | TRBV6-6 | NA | CASSYSLGTAPHEQYF | TGTGCCAGCAGTTACTCTTTAGGGACTGCGCCCCACGAGCAGTACTTC
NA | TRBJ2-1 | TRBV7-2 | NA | CASSLVLLGAHEQFF | TGTGCCAGCAGCTTAGTTTTATTGGGCGCTCATGAGCAGTTCTTC
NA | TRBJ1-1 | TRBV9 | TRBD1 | CASSPQGQGNTEAFF | TGTGCCAGCAGCCCCCAGGGACAGGGGAACACTGAAGCTTTCTTT
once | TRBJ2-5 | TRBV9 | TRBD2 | CASSVGDRGGGALETQYF | TGTGCCAGCAGCGTAGGCGATCGAGGCGGGGGGGCCCTGGAGACCCAGTACTTC
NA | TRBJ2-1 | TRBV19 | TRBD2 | CASYSGGAGSEQFF | TGTGCCAGTTATAGCGGGGGGGCCGGTAGTGAGCAGTTCTTC
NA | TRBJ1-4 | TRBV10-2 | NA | CASSEGRGTNEKLFF | TGCGCCAGCAGTGAGGGCAGGGGAACTAATGAAAAACTGTTTTTT
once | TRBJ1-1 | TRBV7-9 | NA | CASSLGGRGAFF | TGTGCCAGCAGCTTAGGCGGGCGGGGAGCTTTCTTT
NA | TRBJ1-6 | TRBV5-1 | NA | CASSLSFGGSPLHF | TGCGCCAGCAGCTTATCCTTCGGTGGTTCACCCCTCCACTTT
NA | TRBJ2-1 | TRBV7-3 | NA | CASSLRGGSYNEQFF | TGTGCCAGCAGCCTCAGGGGTGGTTCCTACAATGAGCAGTTCTTC
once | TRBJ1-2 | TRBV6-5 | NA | CASSGFYGYTF | TGTGCCAGCTCAGGGTTCTATGGCTACACCTTC
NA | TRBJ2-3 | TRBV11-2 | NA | CASSLQNQGGAGTQYF | TGTGCCAGCAGCCTACAGAACCAGGGGGGCGCGGGTACGCAGTATTTT